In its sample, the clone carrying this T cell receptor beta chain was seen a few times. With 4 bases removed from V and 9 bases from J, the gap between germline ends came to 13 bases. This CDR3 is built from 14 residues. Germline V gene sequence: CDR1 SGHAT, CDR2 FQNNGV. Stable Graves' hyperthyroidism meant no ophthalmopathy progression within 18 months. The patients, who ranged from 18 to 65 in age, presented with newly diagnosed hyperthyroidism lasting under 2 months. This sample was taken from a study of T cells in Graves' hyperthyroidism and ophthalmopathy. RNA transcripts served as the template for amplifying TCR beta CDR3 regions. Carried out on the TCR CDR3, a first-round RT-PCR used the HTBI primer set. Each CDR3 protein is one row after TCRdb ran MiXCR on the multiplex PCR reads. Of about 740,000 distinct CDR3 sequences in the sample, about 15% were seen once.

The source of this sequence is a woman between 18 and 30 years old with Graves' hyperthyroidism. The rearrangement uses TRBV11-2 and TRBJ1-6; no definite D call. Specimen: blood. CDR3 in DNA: TGTGCCAGCAGCTCCTTAGCTGTGGGTTCACCCCTCCACTTT. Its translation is CASSSLAVGSPLHF.